A single sample gave rise to the 19 T cell receptor beta chains below, sequenced in a study of CD8 T cells in Susac syndrome. An input of about 0.5 to 1 ug of RNA was subjected to reverse transcription using random hexamers. TCRdb called the immunoSEQ multiplex PCR reads again in MiXCR, with one record for every CDR3 protein. The sample consists of around 270,000 distinct CDR3 sequences, 85% of them appearing once. Input material: CD8+ T cells from PBMCs. These receptors all stem from a human donor with multiple sclerosis.

V gene TRBV30 combines with J gene TRBJ2-2; 9 bases agree with TRBD1. The CDR3 covers 14 residues. The V gene end was trimmed by 5 bases and the J gene end by 5 bases; junction bases not matched to a gene: 6. Germline V CDR1 and CDR2: GTSNPN, SVGIG (reference sequence). The CDR3 DNA is TGTGCCTGGGAGATAGGGACAGGGACCGGGGAGCTGTTTTTT. This sequence encodes CAWEIGTGTGELFF.

This chain connects TRBV4-3 to TRBJ2-7, with 8 bases lining up with TRBD2. The ends lost 3 bases at V and 4 bases at J; junction bases unmatched: 8. The CDR3 has 15 residues. Looked up from germline, CDR1 is LGHNA and CDR2 is YSLEER. The CDR3 DNA follows: TGCGCCAGCAGCCAGGTTACTAGCGGACTATACGAGCAGTACTTC. It is translated as CASSQVTSGLYEQYF.

A remark on this clonotype: A read error is likely, as this CDR3 ends without the conserved phenylalanine or tryptophan. The chain has TRBV6-2 or TRBV6-3 and TRBJ2-7; D remains unclear. The CDR3 totals 11 residues. The V gene's germline CDR1 is MNHEY and CDR2 SVGEGT. Between the trimmed V and J ends, which lost 6 bases and 5 bases, there was a span of 8 bases. CDR3 protein: CASSTYHEQYL. The CDR3 nucleotides read TGTGCCAGCAGCACGTACCACGAGCAGTACCTC.

This clonotype was seen only a few times. J is TRBJ2-1 and V is TRBV2; 9 bases map to TRBD2. J was trimmed by 3 bases and V by 5 bases; bases with no gene match: 8. The germline CDR1 and CDR2 sequences are SNHLY and FYNNEI. The CDR3 consists of 16 residues. Written as DNA, the CDR3 is TGTGCCAGCAGTTATTCAGCGGGAGGTAGCTACAATGAGCAGTTCTTC. Protein: CASSYSAGGSYNEQFF. Looking up the rest from reference TRBV2 and TRBJ2-1 gives the full variable domain: EPEVTQTPSHQVTQMGQEVILRCVPISNHLYFYWYRQILGQKVEFLVSFYNNEISEKSEIFDDQFSVERPDGSNFTLKIRSTKLEDSAMYFCASSYSAGGSYNEQFFGPGTRLTVL.

The gene calls are TRBV4-3 and TRBJ2-5, with a possible D match to TRBD2 (5 bases). This CDR3 has 15 residues. The germline V gene has CDR1 LGHNA and CDR2 YSLEER. Trimming shortened V by 0 bases and J by 5 bases, and 13 bases separated the two germline ends. CDR3 DNA sequence: TGCGCCAGCAGCCAAGATCTAGGCCTAGCTGAGACCCAGTACTTC. This encodes CASSQDLGLAETQYF.

J is TRBJ2-5 and V is TRBV6-2 or TRBV6-3; no firm D call. V was cut by 2 bases and J by 1 base, with 11 bases left in between. CDR3 length equals 15 residues. Germline CDR1 and CDR2: MNHEY and SVGEGT. CDR3: CASSYEERTQETQYF. The CDR3 DNA sequence: TGTGCCAGCAGTTACGAGGAACGGACCCAAGAGACCCAGTACTTC.

This rearrangement joins TRBV2 to TRBJ2-7, with TRBD2 matching 10 bases. The CDR3 has 14 amino acids. The V gene's germline CDR1 is SNHLY and CDR2 FYNNEI. With 5 bases clipped from V and 4 bases from J, the junction kept 5 bases outside the gene matches. The CDR3 loop reads CASSLAGVVYEQYF. CDR3 sequence (DNA): TGTGCCAGCAGTCTAGCGGGAGTAGTTTACGAGCAGTACTTC.

This chain connects TRBV11-2 to TRBJ2-7; 12 bases match TRBD2. This CDR3 region has 14 residues. V lost 5 bases and J lost 4; bases outside the gene matches: 3. Germline V gives CDR1 SGHAT, CDR2 FQNNGV. Written as DNA, the CDR3 is TGTGCCAGCAGCCTAGCGGGAGGGCAGTACGAGCAGTACTTC. Its translation: CASSLAGGQYEQYF. Together with reference TRBV11-2 and TRBJ2-7, the CDR3 gives the full variable domain: EAGVAQSPRYKIIEKRQSVAFWCNPISGHATLYWYQQILGQGPKLLIQFQNNGVVDDSQLPKDRFSAERLKGVDSTLKIQPAKLEDSAVYLCASSLAGGQYEQYFGPGTRLTVT.

This clonotype was found a few times. The V call is TRBV12-3 or TRBV12-4, the J call TRBJ2-7; D not resolved. Deletions cut 6 bases from V and 4 bases from J, with 16 bases between. The CDR3 is made up of 14 amino acids. Here the CDR3 reads CASSRSLSKYEQYF. In nucleotides, the CDR3 is TGTGCCAGCAGCCGATCCTTGTCCAAATACGAGCAGTACTTC.

This chain uses TRBV6-1 with TRBJ2-1, with a possible D match to TRBD2 (6 bases). There are 16 residues in the CDR3. V shed 9 bases and J shed 9 bases, with 27 bases lying between them. Germline lookup yields CDR1 MNHNS and CDR2 SASEGT. The CDR3 nucleotides are TGTGCCAGTGAACCGATTTCGGGACTCCCGGGGAGTGAGCAGTTCTTC. Encoded protein: CASEPISGLPGSEQFF.

The CDR3 reads CASSFSGGGNNEQFF. Here the CDR3 DNA reads TGTGCCAGCAGCTTTAGCGGGGGAGGGAATAATGAGCAGTTCTTC. The chain combines TRBV7-2 with TRBJ2-1, with 9 bases identical to TRBD2. The CDR3 is 15 amino acids. CDR1 and CDR2 (germline): SGHTA, FQGNSA. J lost 7 bases, V lost 3 bases, and 7 bases had no gene match.

The chain uses TRBV6-2 or TRBV6-3 and TRBJ2-6; D not resolved. Germline loops: CDR1 MNHEY, CDR2 SVGEGT. The V gene lost 2 bases and the J gene lost 2 bases, with 7 bases spanning the gap. CDR3 size: 15 residues. CDR3 sequence: CASSYRAAGANVLTF. The CDR3 region has the DNA TGTGCCAGCAGTTACCGGGCAGCTGGGGCCAACGTCCTGACTTTC.

The rearrangement links TRBV28 to TRBJ2-2; no reliable D call. The germline V gene has CDR1 MDHEN and CDR2 SYDVKM. The CDR3 contains 17 residues. V lost 2 bases and J lost 4, with 17 bases in between. CDR3 DNA sequence: TGTGCCAGCAGTTTAAGCCCCCGCATTGGGCCCACCGGGGAGCTGTTTTTT. Its translation: CASSLSPRIGPTGELFF.

This rearrangement joins TRBV27 to TRBJ1-5; 8 bases agree with TRBD1. CDR3 length: 16 residues. Germline CDR1 is MNHEY and CDR2 is SMNVEV (reference sequence). Trimming took 5 bases from V and 1 from J; bases not matched to a gene: 7. DNA of the CDR3: TGTGCCAGCAGTCGCGGGACAGGCGCGAGCAATCAGCCCCAGCATTTT. This translates into CASSRGTGASNQPQHF.

The genes are TRBV9 and TRBJ1-1, with 10 positions matching TRBD1. Germline V gives CDR1 SGDLS, CDR2 YYNGEE. The ends lost 3 bases at V and 3 bases at J; junction bases unmatched: 11. This CDR3 contains 17 residues. In nucleotides, the CDR3 is TGTGCCAGCAGCGGCCAAGGGACAGGGGTAGGTTACACTGAAGCTTTCTTT. Its protein is CASSGQGTGVGYTEAFF. The full variable domain, in which reference TRBV9 and TRBJ1-1 provide the parts outside the CDR3, is DSGVTQTPKHLITATGQRVTLRCSPRSGDLSVYWYQQSLDQGLQFLIQYYNGEERAKGNILERFSAQQFPDLHSELNLSSLELGDSALYFCASSGQGTGVGYTEAFFGQGTRLTVV.

The gene calls are TRBV7-8 and TRBJ2-1; 9 nucleotides align to TRBD2. CDR1 is SGHVS and CDR2 is FQNEAQ in the germline V gene. CDR3 length: 17 amino acids. V shed 3 bases and J 3 bases; nucleotides not matched to a gene: 9. CDR3 loop: CASSFLAGVGGYNEQFF. CDR3 DNA: TGTGCCAGCAGCTTTTTAGCGGGAGTAGGAGGCTACAATGAGCAGTTCTTC. The full variable domain, in which reference TRBV7-8 and TRBJ2-1 provide the parts outside the CDR3, is GAGVSQSPRYKVAKRGQDVALRCDPISGHVSLFWYQQALGQGPEFLTYFQNEAQLDKSGLPSDRFFAERPEGSVSTLKIQRTQQEDSAVYLCASSFLAGVGGYNEQFFGPGTRLTVL.

This clonotype was detected a few times. V usage is TRBV19 and J usage is TRBJ2-5; the D is unclear. Between the trimmed V and J ends, which lost 1 base and 2 bases, there was a span of 8 bases. There are 14 residues in the CDR3. Germline values: CDR1 LNHDA, CDR2 SQIVND (reference sequence). In DNA form, the CDR3 reads TGTGCCAGTAGTATAGTTGCGGAACAAGAGACCCAGTACTTC. Residues: CASSIVAEQETQYF.

This chain connects TRBV27 to TRBJ2-5, with D possibly TRBD2 on 5 matching bases. Germline values: CDR1 MNHEY, CDR2 SMNVEV (reference sequence). The CDR3 runs 13 residues. V lost 5 bases and J 4 bases, leaving 11 bases between the germline ends. CDR3: CASSAVRGETQYF. Written as DNA, the CDR3 is TGTGCCAGCAGTGCCGTCCGGGGAGAGACCCAGTACTTC.

The chain uses TRBV9 and TRBJ1-1; 7 nucleotides line up with TRBD1. Germline CDR1 and CDR2: SGDLS and YYNGEE. The CDR3 is 14 amino acids. The V and J ends lost 4 bases and 2 bases, in that order; junction bases with no gene match: 5. The CDR3 reads CASSMRDRNTEAFF. The CDR3, as DNA: TGTGCCAGCAGCATGAGGGACAGAAACACTGAAGCTTTCTTT.